Below, one TCR beta chain is given with its context. Its antigen is not identified. The record originates from a study of vaccination effects on CD4 cells after COVID-19. Antigen-specific CD4+ T cells expanded by the ViraFEST assay with viral peptide pools were then sequenced. Scientists isolated CD4+ T cells after a roughly ten-day culture period ended. Generated by immunoSEQ multiplex PCR, the TCRdb table keeps only in-frame clones and is missing some. The sample has roughly 76,000 clones, approximately 74% seen once. This CDR3 region has 16 residues. J lost 2 bases, V lost 4 bases, and 11 bases had no gene match. From germline, CDR1 is SGHNT and CDR2 YYREEE (reference sequence).

This TCR was sampled from a human donor who received a COVID-19 vaccine. This rearrangement joins TRBV5-4 to TRBJ2-5, with 7 bases identical to TRBD1. The sample here was CD4+ T cells from PBMCs cultured with HCoV-229E spike peptides, taken before COVID-19 vaccination. Here the CDR3 DNA reads TGTGCCAGCAGCCAAGACCGGACAGGCACTCAAGAGACCCAGTACTTC. It specifies CASSQDRTGTQETQYF.